Following are 10 T cell receptor beta chains from one sample sequenced in a study of T cells in localized non-small cell lung cancer. Here immunoSEQ multiplex PCR was the method, and the copy in TCRdb shows in-frame clones only, minus some. The sample contains tens of thousands of clones, about four fifths of which appear only once. Sequencing used peripheral blood, obtained before any cancer treatment. These receptor sequences come from a man aged 40 to 70 with stage I lung adenocarcinoma.

This chain links TRBV5-1 with TRBJ2-7, with TRBD1 identical over 8 bases. The germline CDR1 and CDR2 sequences are SGHRS and YFSETQ. The CDR3 covers 15 residues. V shed 4 bases and J 4 bases; nucleotides not matched to a gene: 10. CDR3 nucleotides: TGCGCCAGCAGCACTCCGGACAGGGTTAGGTACGAGCAGTACTTC. Translated, it gives CASSTPDRVRYEQYF.

The J gene is TRBJ2-3, the V gene TRBV28, with TRBD2 matching 12 bases. The CDR3 consists of 16 residues. Germline assignment: CDR1 MDHEN and CDR2 SYDVKM. With V trimmed by 2 bases and J by 1 base, 1 base remained unmatched. Here the CDR3 DNA reads TGTGCCAGCAGTTTACTAGCGGGAGGGCGCACAGATACGCAGTATTTT. Translation gives CASSLLAGGRTDTQYF.

The rearrangement joins TRBV6-5 to TRBJ2-7; 8 bases line up with TRBD1. The V segment lost 8 bases and the J segment 2 bases; nucleotides outside the gene matches: 5. The CDR3 loop spans 13 amino acids. The germline gives CDR1 MNHEY, CDR2 SVGAGI. The CDR3 sequence: CASAPGQAYEQYF. CDR3 nucleotide sequence: TGTGCCAGCGCCCCGGGACAGGCCTACGAGCAGTACTTC.

DNA of the CDR3: TGTGCCACTCGAAAGGGGACTAGCGGGGAGAGACCGCAGTATTTT. Protein product: CATRKGTSGERPQYF. This chain uses TRBV6-5 with TRBJ2-3; 13 nucleotides align to TRBD2. The germline CDR1 and CDR2 sequences are MNHEY and SVGAGI. This CDR3 spans 15 amino acids. After removal of 10 bases from V and 10 bases from J, the junction contained 14 bases not matched to a gene.

This chain uses TRBV6-5 with TRBJ1-2; D uncertain. The CDR3 sequence is 13 residues long. V was trimmed by 8 bases and J by 2 bases, leaving 12 bases between them. Germline V CDR1 and CDR2: MNHEY, SVGAGI. This chain's CDR3 is CASRTAHNYGYTF. The CDR3, as DNA: TGTGCCAGCCGGACCGCCCACAACTATGGCTACACCTTC.

This clone has a handful of counts. The rearrangement joins TRBV9 to TRBJ2-2; a weak D match, TRBD2 (5 bases). Germline CDR1 is SGDLS and CDR2 is YYNGEE. Trimming took 0 bases from V and 1 from J, leaving 10 bases between them. This CDR3 contains 16 residues. In DNA, the CDR3 is TGTGCCAGCAGCGTAGCTAGAGGAGGGAACACCGGGGAGCTGTTTTTT. This codes for CASSVARGGNTGELFF.

The V call is TRBV6-6, the J call TRBJ2-2; tentative D call: TRBD2 (6 bases). The CDR3 consists of 15 residues. The germline V gene encodes CDR1 MNHNY and CDR2 SVGAGI (reference sequence). V was pared by 4 bases and J by 4 bases, with 13 bases between. The CDR3: CASSFTDGSTGELFF. In DNA form, the CDR3 reads TGTGCCAGCAGTTTCACCGACGGGAGCACCGGGGAGCTGTTTTTT.

The table lists this clone with a count of one. The chain uses TRBV6-5 and TRBJ1-4; possible D gene TRBD1, 6 bases. This CDR3 is 14 amino acids long. CDR1 and CDR2 from the germline V gene are MNHEY and SVGAGI. Trimming pared 8 bases from V and 7 bases from J, leaving 17 bases between. CDR3 sequence (DNA): TGTGCCAGCGGTTCCAGGGGACGGAGTGAAAAACTGTTTTTT. Translation: CASGSRGRSEKLFF.

The chain recombines TRBV30 with TRBJ2-3; the match to TRBD1 covers 8 bases. Germline V gene data show CDR1 as GTSNPN and CDR2 as SVGIG (reference sequence). V lost 5 bases to trimming and J lost 3 bases; unmatched junction nucleotides: 16. This CDR3 comprises 17 residues. CDR3 residues: CAWGPSTGVGSTDTQYF. The CDR3 DNA reads TGTGCCTGGGGTCCCTCGACAGGGGTAGGATCGACAGATACGCAGTATTTT.

The V gene is TRBV29-1, the J gene TRBJ1-1, with D possibly being TRBD1 (5 bases). Trimming cost V 6 bases and J 4 bases, with 18 bases left between them. Germline V CDR1 and CDR2: SQVTM, ANQGSEA. The CDR3 spans 14 residues. CDR3 protein: CSVSASGYVTEAFF. The CDR3, as DNA: TGCAGCGTGTCGGCCTCAGGGTATGTCACTGAAGCTTTCTTT.